This T cell receptor beta chain was identified during a study of monozygotic twins with inflammatory bowel disease. After re-calling the 5' RACE reads, TCRdb lists one entry per CDR3 protein, DNA absent. This table holds about 350,000 distinct CDR3 sequences. Germline V CDR1 and CDR2: DFQATT, SNEGSKA (reference sequence). The CDR3 sequence is 16 residues long. The specimen was blood. The chain couples TRBV20-1 to TRBJ2-1; TCRdb's D call of TRBD2 is untestable without DNA. The TCR was taken from a human donor with ulcerative colitis or Crohn's disease, or a healthy co-twin of an affected twin (not recorded which). The CDR3 reads CSATPSRLVEYNEQFF.